This entry lists 17 T cell receptor beta chains sequenced from one sample in a study of CD8+ T cells in alopecia areata. Regarding treatment: oral pan-JAK inhibitor, 5-10 mg twice daily. RNA extraction was followed by reverse transcription into cDNA, which acted as the sequencing template. The data were produced by immunoSEQ multiplex PCR, yet TCRdb's version contains in-frame clones alone and is incomplete. The table includes a few hundred thousand clones, under 40% detected once. Sequenced here: CD4+ T cells sorted from blood, sampled at roughly week 30, from a patient treated with tofacitinib. All receptors come from a human donor with alopecia areata.

This chain connects TRBV10-2 to TRBJ1-2; 8 bases are shared with TRBD1. From germline, CDR1 is WSHSY and CDR2 SAAADI. This CDR3 has 16 residues. Trimming at V came to 8 bases and at J to 4 bases, leaving 15 bases not matched to a gene. The CDR3: CASLPSSGGRGYGYTF. The CDR3 coding sequence is TGCGCCAGCCTCCCATCCTCAGGGGGCCGAGGCTATGGCTACACCTTC.

The V call is TRBV7-6, the J call TRBJ2-7; unclear D gene. This CDR3 has 13 residues. Per germline, CDR1 SGHVS and CDR2 FNYEAQ. Trimming took 2 bases from V and 3 from J, leaving 8 bases between them. CDR3 sequence: CASSLQESYEQYF. CDR3 bases: TGTGCCAGCAGCTTACAAGAGAGCTACGAGCAGTACTTC.

The J gene is TRBJ1-1, the V gene TRBV7-9; D is unresolved. CDR1 is SEHNR, CDR2 FQNEAQ, per germline (reference sequence). CDR3 size: 14 residues. Trimming pared 5 bases from V and 8 bases from J, leaving 18 bases between. The CDR3 nucleotides are TGTGCCAGCAGCCCTGGCGATATAGAGGGAGAAGCTTTCTTT. Residues: CASSPGDIEGEAFF.

The CDR3 protein is CASSESRGHYGYTF. The DNA of the CDR3 is TGTGCCAGCAGTGAATCTCGGGGGCACTATGGCTACACCTTC. This rearrangement joins TRBV25-1 to TRBJ1-2; tentative D call: TRBD1 (6 bases). CDR3 size: 14 residues. V lost 1 base and J lost 3, with 9 bases in between. CDR1 is MGHDK and CDR2 is SYGVNS in the germline V gene.

This clone was counted a few times. The CDR3 sequence: CASSFLAGSKNEQFF. The CDR3 bases are TGTGCCAGCAGCTTCCTAGCGGGATCTAAGAATGAGCAGTTCTTC. V and J are TRBV7-9 and TRBJ2-1, with 9 bases lining up with TRBD2. Germline values: CDR1 SEHNR, CDR2 FQNEAQ (reference sequence). V was clipped by 3 bases and J by 7 bases; unmatched bases: 7. This CDR3 has 15 amino acids. Full variable domain (missing parts from reference TRBV7-9 and TRBJ2-1): DTGVSQNPRHKITKRGQNVTFRCDPISEHNRLYWYRQTLGQGPEFLTYFQNEAQLEKSRLLSDRFSAERPKGSFSTLEIQRTEQGDSAMYLCASSFLAGSKNEQFFGPGTRLTVL.

This clone was observed a few times. V and J are TRBV29-1 and TRBJ1-2; D ambiguous. The germline V gene has CDR1 SQVTM and CDR2 ANQGSEA. The CDR3 is 13 amino acids. The V end lost 3 bases, the J end lost 0 bases, and 8 bases lay between the germline ends. The CDR3 loop reads CSVDPRANYGYTF. As DNA, the CDR3 is TGCAGCGTTGATCCTAGGGCTAACTATGGCTACACCTTC.

The chain combines TRBV10-3 with TRBJ2-5; the match to TRBD2 covers 9 bases. V dropped 0 bases and J dropped 4; count of bases not matched to a gene: 3. Germline V lookup: CDR1 ENHRY, CDR2 SYGVKD. The CDR3 runs 15 residues. CDR3 amino acids: CAISESLAGRETQYF. DNA of the CDR3: TGTGCCATCAGTGAGTCGCTAGCGGGGCGAGAGACCCAGTACTTC.

This rearrangement joins TRBV7-9 to TRBJ2-7; D possibly uses TRBD1 or TRBD2 (6 bases each). V lost 3 bases and J 3 bases, leaving 15 bases between the germline ends. In germline, CDR1 is SEHNR, CDR2 FQNEAQ (reference sequence). The CDR3 contains 15 residues. CDR3 nucleotide sequence: TGTGCCAGCAGCTTGTTAGGGGGGCGCCTCTACGAGCAGTACTTC. This translates into CASSLLGGRLYEQYF.

The CDR3 sequence: CASSLGTGGETQYF. The CDR3 nucleotides are TGTGCCAGCAGCCTCGGGACAGGGGGCGAGACCCAGTACTTC. V usage is TRBV7-3 and J usage is TRBJ2-5; 12 nucleotides line up with TRBD1. Per the germline V gene, CDR1 is SGHTA and CDR2 is FQGTGA. The CDR3 loop spans 14 amino acids. Trimming took 5 bases from V and 5 from J; bases not matched to a gene: 3.

This clone turned up a few times. V usage is TRBV9 and J usage is TRBJ2-1; 10 positions agree with TRBD1. This CDR3 has 15 residues. The J segment lost 2 bases and the V segment lost 3 bases, leaving 2 bases of the junction unmatched. Looked up from germline, CDR1 is SGDLS and CDR2 is YYNGEE. The CDR3 DNA is TGTGCCAGCAGCGCTGGACAGGGGGCCTACAATGAGCAGTTCTTC. Protein: CASSAGQGAYNEQFF.

The rearrangement uses TRBV18 and TRBJ1-1, with TRBD1 matching 8 bases. The J segment lost 2 bases and the V segment lost 4 bases, leaving 3 bases of the junction unmatched. Per the germline V gene, CDR1 is KGHSH and CDR2 is LQKENI. This CDR3 region has 14 residues. The DNA for the CDR3 is TGTGCCAGCTCACTTACAGGGGGTAACACTGAAGCTTTCTTT. Translated, it gives CASSLTGGNTEAFF.

Within the sample, this clone is medium-sized. This chain links TRBV7-9 with TRBJ2-1, with 8 bases matching TRBD2. Germline V gene sequence: CDR1 SEHNR, CDR2 FQNEAQ (reference sequence). The CDR3 spans 15 residues. The junction had 11 bases not matched to a gene; V was cut back by 10 bases and J by 3 bases. DNA for the CDR3: TGTGCCACCGCCCCCAGCGGGGGCAACTACAATGAGCAGTTCTTC. It is translated as CATAPSGGNYNEQFF. The full variable domain, completed using reference TRBV7-9 and TRBJ2-1, is DTGVSQNPRHKITKRGQNVTFRCDPISEHNRLYWYRQTLGQGPEFLTYFQNEAQLEKSRLLSDRFSAERPKGSFSTLEIQRTEQGDSAMYLCATAPSGGNYNEQFFGPGTRLTVL.

V usage is TRBV5-4 and J usage is TRBJ2-3, with a weak D call TRBD1 (6 bases). CDR3 size: 16 residues. The V end was cut by 1 base, the J end by 2 bases, with 14 bases between. Germline CDR1 SGHNT, CDR2 YYREEE (reference sequence). The CDR3 bases are TGTGCCAGCAGCTTGTGGGGACGGGGACACACAGATACGCAGTATTTT. It yields the protein CASSLWGRGHTDTQYF.

The rearrangement joins TRBV15 to TRBJ2-6; TRBD2 aligns across 9 bases. Germline V CDR1 and CDR2: LNHNV, YYDKDF (reference sequence). The J segment lost 0 bases and the V segment lost 1 base, leaving 4 bases of the junction unmatched. This CDR3 spans 18 amino acids. The CDR3 DNA sequence: TGTGCCACCAGCAGAGTGTCTAGCGGGGACTCTGGGGCCAACGTCCTGACTTTC. As protein: CATSRVSSGDSGANVLTF. The complete variable domain, with remaining parts taken from reference TRBV15 and TRBJ2-6, reads DAMVIQNPRYQVTQFGKPVTLSCSQTLNHNVMYWYQQKSSQAPKLLFHYYDKDFNNEADTPDNFQSRRPNTSFCFLDIRSPGLGDTAMYLCATSRVSSGDSGANVLTFGAGSRLTVL.

The chain carries TRBV30 and TRBJ2-6, with a weak D call TRBD1 (5 bases). The CDR3 totals 14 residues. Per the germline V gene, CDR1 is GTSNPN and CDR2 is SVGIG (reference sequence). The V gene lost 6 bases and the J gene lost 1 base, with 10 bases spanning the gap. The DNA for the CDR3 is TGTGCCTGCCAAGCAGGGTCTGGGGCCAACGTCCTGACTTTC. Encoded protein: CACQAGSGANVLTF. The whole variable domain, filled in from reference TRBV30 and TRBJ2-6, reads SQTIHQWPATLVQPVGSPLSLECTVEGTSNPNLYWYRQAAGRGLQLLFYSVGIGQISSEVPQNLSASRPQDRQFILSSKKLLLSDSGFYLCACQAGSGANVLTFGAGSRLTVL.

The chain links TRBV29-1 to TRBJ2-1; the D is unclear. The germline CDR1 and CDR2 sequences are SQVTM and ANQGSEA. The CDR3 sequence is 12 residues long. Deletions cut 4 bases from V and 0 bases from J, with 4 bases between. The CDR3 DNA reads as TGCAGCGTTGGGCGCTCCTACAATGAGCAGTTCTTC. This gives the protein CSVGRSYNEQFF.

V gene TRBV7-9 combines with J gene TRBJ2-5; D unclear. Germline CDR1 SEHNR, CDR2 FQNEAQ (reference sequence). Trimming removed 3 bases from V and 1 base from J, with 3 bases in between. This CDR3 spans 12 amino acids. CDR3 protein: CASSLTQETQYF. In DNA form, the CDR3 reads TGTGCCAGCAGCTTGACCCAAGAGACCCAGTACTTC.